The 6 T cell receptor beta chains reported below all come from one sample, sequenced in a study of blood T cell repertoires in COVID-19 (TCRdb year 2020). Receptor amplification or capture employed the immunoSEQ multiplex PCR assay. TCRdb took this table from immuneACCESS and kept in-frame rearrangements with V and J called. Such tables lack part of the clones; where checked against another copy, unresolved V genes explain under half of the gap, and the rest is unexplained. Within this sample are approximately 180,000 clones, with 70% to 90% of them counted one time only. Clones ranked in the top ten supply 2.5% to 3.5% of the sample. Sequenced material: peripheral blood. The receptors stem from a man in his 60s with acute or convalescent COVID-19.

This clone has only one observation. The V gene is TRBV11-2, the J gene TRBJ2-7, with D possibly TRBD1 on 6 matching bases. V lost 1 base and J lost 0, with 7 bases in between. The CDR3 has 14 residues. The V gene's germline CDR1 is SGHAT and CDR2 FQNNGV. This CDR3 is CASSLVTGSYEQYF. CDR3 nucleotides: TGTGCCAGCAGCTTAGTGACAGGCTCCTACGAGCAGTACTTC.

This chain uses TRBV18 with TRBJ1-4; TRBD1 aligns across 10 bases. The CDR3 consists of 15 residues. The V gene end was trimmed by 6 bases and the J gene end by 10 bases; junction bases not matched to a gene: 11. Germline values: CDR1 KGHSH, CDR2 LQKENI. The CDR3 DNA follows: TGTGCCAGCTCGATCACCGGGACAGGGGTCGGAAAACTGTTTTTT. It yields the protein CASSITGTGVGKLFF.

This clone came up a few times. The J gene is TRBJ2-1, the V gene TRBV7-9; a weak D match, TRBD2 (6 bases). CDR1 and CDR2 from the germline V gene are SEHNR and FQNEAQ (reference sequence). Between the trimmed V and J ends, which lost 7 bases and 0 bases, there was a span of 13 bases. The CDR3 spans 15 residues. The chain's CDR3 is CASIWGDLSYNEQFF. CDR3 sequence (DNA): TGTGCCAGCATTTGGGGGGACCTCTCCTACAATGAGCAGTTCTTC.

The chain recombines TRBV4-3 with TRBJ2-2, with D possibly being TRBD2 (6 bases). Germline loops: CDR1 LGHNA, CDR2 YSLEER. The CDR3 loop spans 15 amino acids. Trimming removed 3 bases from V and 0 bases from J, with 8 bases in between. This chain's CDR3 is CASSQGLSNTGELFF. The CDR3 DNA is TGCGCCAGCAGCCAGGGACTCTCGAACACCGGGGAGCTGTTTTTT.

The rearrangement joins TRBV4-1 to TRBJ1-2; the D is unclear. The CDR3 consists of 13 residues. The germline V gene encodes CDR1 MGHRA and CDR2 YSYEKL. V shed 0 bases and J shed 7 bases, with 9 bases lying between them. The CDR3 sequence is CASSQESPGGYTF. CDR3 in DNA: TGCGCCAGCAGCCAAGAGTCCCCGGGTGGCTACACCTTC.

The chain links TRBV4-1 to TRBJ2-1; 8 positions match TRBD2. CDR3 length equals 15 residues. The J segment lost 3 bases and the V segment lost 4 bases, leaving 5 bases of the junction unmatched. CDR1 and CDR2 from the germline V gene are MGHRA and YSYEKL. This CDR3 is CASSPIAGIYNEQFF. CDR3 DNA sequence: TGCGCCAGCAGCCCAATAGCGGGAATCTACAATGAGCAGTTCTTC.